The 30 T cell receptor beta chains below come from one sample, sequenced in a study of T-cell reconstitution after alpha-beta-depleted transplantation in children. The TCRbeta library incorporated unique molecular identifiers. TCRdb ran MiXCR on the PCR reads and lists one entry per CDR3 protein. The sample carries about 580,000 distinct CDR3 sequences, roughly 23% recorded once. The source was PBMCs, mostly from graft donor cells, collected 360 days after TCRalphabeta/CD19-depleted stem cell transplant. The receptors derive from a boy younger than two who had a stem cell transplant for acute myeloid leukemia, so the T cells may come from the graft donor.

The V call is TRBV6-2 or TRBV6-3, the J call TRBJ2-2, with unresolved D. Germline values: CDR1 MNHEY, CDR2 SVGEGT. V dropped 1 base and J dropped 1 base, with 7 bases sitting between them. The CDR3 loop spans 15 amino acids. This CDR3 reads CASSYWQRNTGELFF. CDR3 nucleotides: TGTGCCAGCAGTTACTGGCAGAGGAACACCGGGGAGCTGTTTTTT.

This clonotype was picked up a small number of times. The chain has TRBV20-1 and TRBJ2-7, with a tentative D call TRBD2 (7 bases). The length of the CDR3 is 14 residues. CDR1 and CDR2 (germline): DFQATT, SNEGSKA (reference sequence). Trimming took 5 bases from V and 7 from J, leaving 21 bases between them. CDR3 loop: CSASSSGGLGEQYV. Written as DNA, the CDR3 is TGCAGTGCTTCCTCGTCGGGGGGCTTGGGGGAGCAGTACGTC.

The chain has TRBV6-5 and TRBJ2-7; D perhaps matches TRBD1 (6 bases). V was clipped by 2 bases and J by 0 bases, with 11 bases between them. Germline CDR1 reads MNHEY; CDR2 reads SVGAGI. This CDR3 is built from 15 residues. The CDR3: CASSYLGQSSYEQYF. In nucleotides, the CDR3 is TGTGCCAGCAGTTACCTTGGACAGAGCTCCTACGAGCAGTACTTC.

This clonotype was detected a few times. The V and J genes are TRBV10-3 and TRBJ2-2; D uncertain. This CDR3 has 13 residues. Germline V gene data show CDR1 as ENHRY and CDR2 as SYGVKD. Trimming left V 2 bases short and J 5 bases short, with 6 bases between. The CDR3 DNA sequence: TGTGCCATCAGTGAGACTACGACCGGGGAGCTGTTTTTT. Its protein is CAISETTTGELFF.

The genes are TRBV12-3 or TRBV12-4 and TRBJ1-4, with a possible D match to TRBD1 (6 bases). This CDR3 has 14 residues. The V end was cut by 5 bases, the J end by 4 bases, with 11 bases between. CDR3 bases: TGTGCCAGCAGTGTCGGACAGTTTAATGAAAAACTGTTTTTT. This translates into CASSVGQFNEKLFF.

This clonotype was detected ten times or more. The chain links TRBV5-5 to TRBJ2-7; TRBD1 matches at 7 bases. Germline V gene data show CDR1 as SGHKS and CDR2 as YYEKEE (reference sequence). With V trimmed by 4 bases and J by 3 bases, 4 bases remained unmatched. The CDR3 is made up of 13 amino acids. DNA for the CDR3: TGTGCCAGCAGCGGGGACAGCTACTACGAGCAGTACGTC. Amino acid sequence: CASSGDSYYEQYV.

This clonotype was recorded many times. This sequence joins TRBV20-1 and TRBJ2-3, with TRBD2 matching over 7 bases. The V gene's germline CDR1 is DFQATT and CDR2 SNEGSKA (reference sequence). The V gene end was trimmed by 6 bases and the J gene end by 2 bases; junction bases not matched to a gene: 8. The CDR3 is 14 amino acids. The DNA of the CDR3 is TGCAGTGCCGCGGGGCTAGCGGTCACAGATACGCAGTATTTT. Residues: CSAAGLAVTDTQYF.

This clonotype was seen once. J is TRBJ2-5 and V is TRBV6-1; 9 bases are a match to TRBD1. CDR1 is MNHNS, CDR2 SASEGT, per germline. Trimming at V came to 5 bases and at J to 4 bases, leaving 5 bases not matched to a gene. The CDR3 spans 14 residues. In nucleotides, the CDR3 is TGTGCCAGCAGTATAACAGGGGGCCCAGAGACCCAGTACTTC. Protein: CASSITGGPETQYF.

This clonotype was counted many times. The chain joins TRBV7-2 to TRBJ2-5, with no clear D. V lost 2 bases and J lost 1, with 11 bases in between. CDR3 length equals 15 residues. Germline V gene lookup returns CDR1 SGHTA and CDR2 FQGNSA. CDR3 amino acids: CASSLWPRPQETQYF. CDR3 in DNA: TGTGCCAGCAGCTTATGGCCCAGACCCCAAGAGACCCAGTACTTC. Full variable domain (missing parts from reference TRBV7-2 and TRBJ2-5): GAGVSQSPSNKVTEKGKDVELRCDPISGHTALYWYRQSLGQGLEFLIYFQGNSAPDKSGLPSDRFSAERTGGSVSTLTIQRTQQEDSAVYLCASSLWPRPQETQYFGPGTRLLVL.

This clonotype was counted many times. The rearrangement joins TRBV28 to TRBJ2-1; D remains unclear. Germline V gene sequence: CDR1 MDHEN, CDR2 SYDVKM. Trimming pared 4 bases from V and 10 bases from J, leaving 11 bases between. The CDR3 totals 12 residues. CDR3 in DNA: TGTGCCAGCAGTTCATTCGTGGGGGAGCAGTTCTTC. Translated: CASSSFVGEQFF.

This chain uses TRBV7-7 with TRBJ2-5, with D uncertain. Germline-derived CDR1 and CDR2 are SSHAT and FNYEAQ (reference sequence). The V end lost 5 bases, the J end lost 5 bases, and 12 bases lay between the germline ends. The CDR3 runs to 13 residues. This chain's CDR3 is CASSLTWLETQYF. The DNA of the CDR3 is TGTGCCAGCAGCCTCACCTGGTTGGAGACCCAGTACTTC.

This clonotype was counted only a few times. The chain uses TRBV28 and TRBJ2-7; D gene unclear. V gave up 3 bases and J gave up 3 bases, with 6 bases separating them. Germline V gene lookup returns CDR1 MDHEN and CDR2 SYDVKM. The CDR3 runs to 12 residues. The CDR3 region is CASSFDRYEQYV. In DNA form, the CDR3 reads TGTGCCAGCAGTTTCGATCGCTACGAGCAGTACGTC.

V is TRBV9 and J is TRBJ2-7; perhaps TRBD1 as D (5 bases). This CDR3 has 14 residues. Germline V CDR1 and CDR2: SGDLS, YYNGEE. V lost 0 bases and J 6 bases, leaving 13 bases between the germline ends. CDR3 in amino acids: CASSVEGQGSEQYF. The CDR3 DNA reads as TGTGCCAGCAGCGTAGAGGGGCAGGGTAGCGAGCAGTACTTC.

This clonotype has more than one count but fewer than ten. The chain employs TRBV14 and TRBJ1-2; D uncertain. Between the trimmed V and J ends, which lost 1 base and 4 bases, there was a span of 13 bases. The CDR3 has 15 residues. Germline lookup yields CDR1 SGHDN and CDR2 FVKESK. The DNA for the CDR3 is TGTGCCAGCAGCCAAGTAACGGGAGTTGCCTATGGCTACACCTTC. Its protein is CASSQVTGVAYGYTF.

This clonotype has just a few counts. The rearrangement links TRBV20-1 to TRBJ2-1; 9 nucleotides match TRBD1. With 1 base clipped from V and 5 bases from J, the junction kept 6 bases outside the gene matches. CDR1 and CDR2 (germline): DFQATT, SNEGSKA (reference sequence). The CDR3 loop spans 15 amino acids. CDR3 DNA: TGCAGTGCTAGAGGGGGGACAGGGAACCACAATGAGCAGTTCTTC. It yields the protein CSARGGTGNHNEQFF.

This chain links TRBV3-1 with TRBJ2-5, with 12 bases fitting TRBD2. Germline lookup yields CDR1 LGHDT and CDR2 YNNKEL (reference sequence). This CDR3 comprises 15 residues. The junction had 5 bases not matched to a gene; V was cut back by 4 bases and J by 5 bases. CDR3 amino acids: CASSPGLAGGETQYF. In nucleotides, the CDR3 is TGTGCCAGCAGCCCGGGACTAGCGGGCGGGGAGACCCAGTACTTC.

This clonotype was found many times. V and J are TRBV4-1 and TRBJ2-1; maybe TRBD2 (6 bases). The V end was cut by 0 bases, the J end by 3 bases, with 12 bases between. This CDR3 comprises 16 residues. Germline CDR1 is MGHRA and CDR2 is YSYEKL. CDR3 in DNA: TGCGCCAGCAGCCAAGATCGCGGGGAAGGCTACAATGAGCAGTTCTTC. Translation gives CASSQDRGEGYNEQFF.

The rearrangement uses TRBV7-3 and TRBJ2-7; 12 bases align to TRBD2. The CDR3 sequence is 15 residues long. Trimming at V came to 6 bases and at J to 1 base, leaving 4 bases not matched to a gene. The germline V gene has CDR1 SGHTA and CDR2 FQGTGA. The CDR3: CASSRLAGESYEQYF. CDR3 DNA sequence: TGTGCCAGCAGTCGACTAGCGGGGGAGTCCTACGAGCAGTACTTC.

The chain joins TRBV28 to TRBJ2-7; 9 bases align to TRBD1. V lost 4 bases and J lost 3; bases outside the gene matches: 7. Germline lookup yields CDR1 MDHEN and CDR2 SYDVKM. This CDR3 is 15 amino acids long. The CDR3 nucleotides read TGTGCCAGCAGTTCTTGGACGGGACAGGGCTACGAGCAGTACGTC. Protein product: CASSSWTGQGYEQYV.

The rearrangement joins TRBV15 to TRBJ2-7; D may match TRBD1 or TRBD2 (5 bases each). Germline V gives CDR1 LNHNV, CDR2 YYDKDF (reference sequence). The CDR3 totals 16 residues. Trimming pared 6 bases from V and 4 bases from J, leaving 22 bases between. The CDR3 loop is CATRKNWGFRNYEQYV. The DNA for the CDR3 is TGTGCCACCAGGAAGAACTGGGGGTTCCGGAATTACGAGCAGTACGTC.

This clonotype was found many times. The rearrangement joins TRBV29-1 to TRBJ1-1, with TRBD1 as a possible D gene (5 bases). This CDR3 has 14 residues. Germline assignment: CDR1 SQVTM and CDR2 ANQGSEA. V was pared by 7 bases and J by 1 base, with 16 bases between. Written as DNA, the CDR3 is TGCAGCGCCCGACAGACACCGGAGAACACTGAAGCTTTCTTT. This encodes CSARQTPENTEAFF.

In its sample, this clonotype was seen many times. This chain joins TRBV7-9 and TRBJ1-6; no firm D call. Germline V CDR1 and CDR2: SEHNR, FQNEAQ (reference sequence). V was trimmed by 5 bases and J by 7 bases, leaving 15 bases between them. The CDR3 is 15 residues long. Here the CDR3 reads CASSAGEAGNSPLHF. CDR3 DNA: TGTGCCAGCAGCGCCGGTGAGGCTGGCAATTCACCCCTCCACTTT.

This clonotype was counted at least ten times. This chain connects TRBV12-3 or TRBV12-4 to TRBJ2-5, with 8 positions matching TRBD1. The CDR3 is 15 residues long. Trimming at V came to 5 bases and at J to 1 base, leaving 6 bases not matched to a gene. The CDR3 DNA reads TGTGCCAGCAGTATGGGGACAGGCCCCCAAGAGACCCAGTACTTC. Amino acids: CASSMGTGPQETQYF.

This clonotype was seen a single time. A much larger clone differs by one base, so this may be a read error. This chain joins TRBV29-1 and TRBJ2-3; unclear D gene. The CDR3 runs 11 residues. Germline loops: CDR1 SQVTM, CDR2 ANQGSEA. V lost 6 bases and J 9 bases, leaving 13 bases between the germline ends. Here the CDR3 DNA reads TGCAGCGTGGCCCTGGACGCAACGCAGTATTTT. Amino acid sequence: CSVALDATQYF.

This sequence joins TRBV10-3 and TRBJ2-5, with TRBD2 matching 10 bases. The junction had 7 bases not matched to a gene; V was cut back by 8 bases and J by 1 base. The germline V gene has CDR1 ENHRY and CDR2 SYGVKD. The CDR3 loop spans 15 amino acids. The CDR3 coding sequence is TGTGCCATCGCTAGCGGGGGCCGTCGCCAAGAGACCCAGTACTTC. Translation: CAIASGGRRQETQYF.

This clonotype was recorded a few times. The gene calls are TRBV5-5 and TRBJ1-5; perhaps TRBD1 as D (6 bases). Looked up from germline, CDR1 is SGHKS and CDR2 is YYEKEE (reference sequence). The ends were cut back, 3 bases at V and 2 bases at J, with 9 bases in the middle. This CDR3 is built from 14 residues. In DNA form, the CDR3 reads TGTGCCAGCAGCTCCAACAGGGGCAATCAGCCCCAGCATTTT. Its protein product is CASSSNRGNQPQHF.

This sequence joins TRBV20-1 and TRBJ2-7; 8 nucleotides agree with TRBD1. Germline V gives CDR1 DFQATT, CDR2 SNEGSKA (reference sequence). V shed 0 bases and J 3 bases; nucleotides not matched to a gene: 7. CDR3 length: 15 amino acids. CDR3 sequence: CSARDSGGVDYEQYV. Written as DNA, the CDR3 is TGCAGTGCTAGAGATTCAGGGGGCGTAGACTACGAGCAGTACGTC.

This clonotype was seen repeatedly, ten times or more. This chain connects TRBV5-1 to TRBJ2-2; a possible D gene is TRBD1 (5 bases). Germline assignment: CDR1 SGHRS and CDR2 YFSETQ. There are 15 residues in the CDR3. V lost 2 bases, J lost 0 bases, and 8 bases lay in between. DNA for the CDR3: TGCGCCAGCAGCTTTGGGGCCGCGAACACCGGGGAGCTGTTTTTT. Translated, it gives CASSFGAANTGELFF.

The V and J genes are TRBV29-1 and TRBJ2-3; D unclear. The V gene lost 6 bases and the J gene lost 4 bases, with 8 bases spanning the gap. This CDR3 has 11 amino acids. Germline V CDR1 and CDR2: SQVTM, ANQGSEA. The CDR3 protein is CSVAQSDTQYF. The CDR3 DNA reads as TGCAGCGTCGCCCAATCAGATACGCAGTATTTT.

This chain uses TRBV20-1 with TRBJ2-7; TRBD2 matches 7 bases. V lost 4 bases, J lost 3 bases, and 9 bases stayed unmatched. CDR3 size: 14 residues. Germline CDR1 is DFQATT and CDR2 is SNEGSKA (reference sequence). The CDR3 region has the DNA TGCAGTGCTACACCGACTAGCACTATCTACGAGCAGTACTTC. Protein sequence: CSATPTSTIYEQYF.